The clone carrying this T cell receptor beta chain was seen repeatedly, ten times or more. V lost 2 bases and J 1 base, leaving 9 bases between the germline ends. The CDR3 is 14 residues long. This sample is part of a study of identical twins. TCRdb used MiXCR to reprocess the 5' RACE reads, holding one entry per CDR3 protein. Of about 530,000 distinct CDR3 sequences listed, about 22% are singletons. The same sample was also used in a study of yellow fever vaccine responses in identical twins.

This receptor was identified in a woman aged 18-29 years in good health. Sequenced: CD4+ T cells sorted from blood. This rearrangement joins TRBV12-3 or TRBV12-4 to TRBJ2-7; D possibly corresponds to TRBD2 (7 bases). The CDR3 DNA is TGTGCCAGCAGTTTACGGGGGGCATCCTACGAGCAGTACTTC. Translation: CASSLRGASYEQYF.